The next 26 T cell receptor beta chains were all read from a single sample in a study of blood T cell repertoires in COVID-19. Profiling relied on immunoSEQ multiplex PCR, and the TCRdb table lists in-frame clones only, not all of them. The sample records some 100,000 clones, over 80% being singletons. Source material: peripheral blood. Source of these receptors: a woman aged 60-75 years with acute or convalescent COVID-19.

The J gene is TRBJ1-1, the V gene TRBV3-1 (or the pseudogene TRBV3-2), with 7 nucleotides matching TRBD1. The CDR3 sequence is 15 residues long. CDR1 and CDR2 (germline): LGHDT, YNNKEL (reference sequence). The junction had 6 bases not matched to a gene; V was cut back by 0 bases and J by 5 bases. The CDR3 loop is CASSQEGQGVTEAFF. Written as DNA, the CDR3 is TGTGCCAGCAGCCAAGAAGGCCAGGGGGTAACTGAAGCTTTCTTT.

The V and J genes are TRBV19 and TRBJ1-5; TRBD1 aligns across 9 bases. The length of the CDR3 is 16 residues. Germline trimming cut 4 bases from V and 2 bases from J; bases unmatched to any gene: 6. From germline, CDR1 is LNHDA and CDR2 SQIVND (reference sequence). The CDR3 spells CASSSGQGKGNQPQHF. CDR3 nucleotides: TGTGCCAGTAGTAGCGGACAGGGGAAGGGCAATCAGCCCCAGCATTTT.

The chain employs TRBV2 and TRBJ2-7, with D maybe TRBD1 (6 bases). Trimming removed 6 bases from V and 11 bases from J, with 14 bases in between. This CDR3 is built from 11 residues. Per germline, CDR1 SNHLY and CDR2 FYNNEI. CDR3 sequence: CASRAGPGEYF. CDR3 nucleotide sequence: TGTGCCAGCAGAGCCGGGCCAGGGGAGTACTTC. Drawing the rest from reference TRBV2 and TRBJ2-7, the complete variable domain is EPEVTQTPSHQVTQMGQEVILRCVPISNHLYFYWYRQILGQKVEFLVSFYNNEISEKSEIFDDQFSVERPDGSNFTLKIRSTKLEDSAMYFCASRAGPGEYFGPGTRLTVT.

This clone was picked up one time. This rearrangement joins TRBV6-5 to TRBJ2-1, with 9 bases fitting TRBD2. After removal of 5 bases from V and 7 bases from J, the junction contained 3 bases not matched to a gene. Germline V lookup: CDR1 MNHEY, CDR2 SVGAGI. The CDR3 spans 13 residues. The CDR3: CASSPGLANEQFF. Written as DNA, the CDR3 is TGTGCCAGCAGTCCGGGACTAGCTAATGAGCAGTTCTTC.

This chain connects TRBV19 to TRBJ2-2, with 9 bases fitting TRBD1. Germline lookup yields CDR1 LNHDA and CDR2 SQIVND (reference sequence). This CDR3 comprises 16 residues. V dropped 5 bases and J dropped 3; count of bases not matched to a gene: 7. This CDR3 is CASSVLDRGYTGELFF. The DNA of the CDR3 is TGTGCCAGTAGTGTTCTGGACAGGGGTTACACCGGGGAGCTGTTTTTT.

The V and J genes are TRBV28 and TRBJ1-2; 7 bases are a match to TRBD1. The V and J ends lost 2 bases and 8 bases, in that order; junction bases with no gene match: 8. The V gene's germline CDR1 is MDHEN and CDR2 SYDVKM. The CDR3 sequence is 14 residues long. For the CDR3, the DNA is TGTGCCAGCAGTTTACTTCGACAGGGAGAAGGCTACACCTTC. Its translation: CASSLLRQGEGYTF.

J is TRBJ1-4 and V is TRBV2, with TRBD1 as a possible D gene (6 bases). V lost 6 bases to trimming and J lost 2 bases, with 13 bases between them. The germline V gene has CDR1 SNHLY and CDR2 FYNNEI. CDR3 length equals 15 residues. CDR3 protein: CASRRTGMTNEKLFF. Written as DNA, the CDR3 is TGTGCCAGCAGGCGAACAGGGATGACTAATGAAAAACTGTTTTTT.

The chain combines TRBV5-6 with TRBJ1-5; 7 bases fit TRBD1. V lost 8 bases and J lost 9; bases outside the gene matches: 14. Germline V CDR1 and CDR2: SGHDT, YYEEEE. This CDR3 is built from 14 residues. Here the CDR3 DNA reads TGTGCCAGTTGGAGCATGAGGGGGCAAGGGCCCCAGCATTTT. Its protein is CASWSMRGQGPQHF.

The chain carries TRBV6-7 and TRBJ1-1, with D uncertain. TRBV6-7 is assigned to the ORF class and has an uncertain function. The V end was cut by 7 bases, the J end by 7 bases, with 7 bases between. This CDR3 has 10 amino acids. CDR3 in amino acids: CASIGSEAFF. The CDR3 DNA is TGTGCCAGCATAGGGAGTGAAGCTTTCTTT.

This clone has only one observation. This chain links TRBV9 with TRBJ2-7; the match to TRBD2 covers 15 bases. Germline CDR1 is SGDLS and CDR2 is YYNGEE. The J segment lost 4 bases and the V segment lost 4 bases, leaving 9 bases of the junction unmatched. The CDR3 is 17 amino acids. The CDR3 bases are TGTGCCAGCAGCCCCCAGGGGACTAGCGGGAGGCAATACGAGCAGTACTTC. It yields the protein CASSPQGTSGRQYEQYF.

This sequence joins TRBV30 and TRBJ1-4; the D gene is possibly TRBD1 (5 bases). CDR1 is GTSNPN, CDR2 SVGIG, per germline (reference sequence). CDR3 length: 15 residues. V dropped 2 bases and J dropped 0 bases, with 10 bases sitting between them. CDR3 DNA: TGTGCCTGGAGTCGGGGGTCTGCAACTAATGAAAAACTGTTTTTT. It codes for CAWSRGSATNEKLFF.

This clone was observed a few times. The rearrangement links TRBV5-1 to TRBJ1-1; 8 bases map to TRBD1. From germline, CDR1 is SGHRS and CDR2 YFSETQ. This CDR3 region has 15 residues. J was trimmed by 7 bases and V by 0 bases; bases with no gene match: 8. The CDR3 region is CASSLEGRGQGEAFF. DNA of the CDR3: TGCGCCAGCAGCTTGGAGGGCAGGGGGCAAGGTGAAGCTTTCTTT.

The CDR3 DNA follows: TGTGCCAGCAGCTCCACCGTGGCGGACTATAGGTATAATTCACCCCTCCACTTT. Translated, it gives CASSSTVADYRYNSPLHF. The chain links TRBV7-9 to TRBJ1-6; the D is unclear. The length of the CDR3 is 18 residues. Germline assignment: CDR1 SEHNR and CDR2 FQNEAQ (reference sequence). Between the trimmed V and J ends, which lost 4 bases and 4 bases, there was a span of 20 bases. Drawing the rest from reference TRBV7-9 and TRBJ1-6, the complete variable domain is DTGVSQNPRHKITKRGQNVTFRCDPISEHNRLYWYRQTLGQGPEFLTYFQNEAQLEKSRLLSDRFSAERPKGSFSTLEIQRTEQGDSAMYLCASSSTVADYRYNSPLHFGNGTRLTVT.

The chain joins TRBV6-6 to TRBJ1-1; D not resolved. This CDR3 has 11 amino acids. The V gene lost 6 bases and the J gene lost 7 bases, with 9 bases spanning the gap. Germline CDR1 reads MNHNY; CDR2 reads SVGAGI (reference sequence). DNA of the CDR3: TGTGCCAGCAGGGACTTAGATGAAGCTTTCTTT. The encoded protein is CASRDLDEAFF.

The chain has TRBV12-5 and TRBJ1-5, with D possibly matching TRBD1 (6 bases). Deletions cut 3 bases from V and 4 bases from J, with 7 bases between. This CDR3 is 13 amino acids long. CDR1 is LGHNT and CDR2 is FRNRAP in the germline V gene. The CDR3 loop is CASGLGTNQPQHF. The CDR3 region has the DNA TGTGCTAGTGGTTTAGGGACAAATCAGCCCCAGCATTTT.

In DNA form, the CDR3 reads TGCGCCAGCAGCCAAGAGGGTACTGGGACAGGAGGATGGGAGACCCAGTACTTC. This codes for CASSQEGTGTGGWETQYF. The chain employs TRBV4-1 and TRBJ2-5; TRBD1 aligns across 8 bases. CDR1 is MGHRA, CDR2 YSYEKL, per germline. This CDR3 contains 18 residues. Trimming removed 0 bases from V and 5 bases from J; junction bases left unmatched: 14.

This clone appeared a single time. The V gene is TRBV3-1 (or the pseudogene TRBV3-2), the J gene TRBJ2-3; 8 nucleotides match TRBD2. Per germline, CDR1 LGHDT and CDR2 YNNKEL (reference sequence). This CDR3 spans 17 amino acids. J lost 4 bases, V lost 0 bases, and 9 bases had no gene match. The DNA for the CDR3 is TGTGCCAGCAGCCAAGATCTTAGGACTAGCTTGGCAGATACGCAGTATTTT. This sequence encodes CASSQDLRTSLADTQYF.

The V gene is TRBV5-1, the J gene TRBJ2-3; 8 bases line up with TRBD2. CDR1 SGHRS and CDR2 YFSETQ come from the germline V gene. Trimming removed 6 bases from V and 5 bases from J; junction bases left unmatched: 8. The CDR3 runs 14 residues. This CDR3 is CASMSGSWGDTQYF. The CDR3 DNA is TGCGCCAGCATGAGCGGGAGTTGGGGAGATACGCAGTATTTT.

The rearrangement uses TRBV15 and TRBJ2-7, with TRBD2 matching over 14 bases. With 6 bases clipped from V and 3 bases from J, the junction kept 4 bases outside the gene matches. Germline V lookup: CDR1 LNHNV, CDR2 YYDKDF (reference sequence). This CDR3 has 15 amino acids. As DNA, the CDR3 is TGTGCCACCAGTACCGGGACTAGCGGGAGCTACGAGCAGTACTTC. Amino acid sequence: CATSTGTSGSYEQYF.

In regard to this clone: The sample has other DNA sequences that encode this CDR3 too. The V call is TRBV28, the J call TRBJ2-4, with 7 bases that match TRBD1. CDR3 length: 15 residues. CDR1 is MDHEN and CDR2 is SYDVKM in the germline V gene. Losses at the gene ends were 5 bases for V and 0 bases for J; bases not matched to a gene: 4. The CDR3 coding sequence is TGTGCCAGCAGTCGGGACAGCTTAGCCAAAAACATTCAGTACTTC. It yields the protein CASSRDSLAKNIQYF.

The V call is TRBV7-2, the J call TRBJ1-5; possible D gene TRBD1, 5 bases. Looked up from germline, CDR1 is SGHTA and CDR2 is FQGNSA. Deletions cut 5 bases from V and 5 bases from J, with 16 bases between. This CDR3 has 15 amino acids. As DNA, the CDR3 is TGTGCCAGCAGCCAGGTTTTGGGGGGGGATCAGCCCCAGCATTTT. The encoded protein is CASSQVLGGDQPQHF.

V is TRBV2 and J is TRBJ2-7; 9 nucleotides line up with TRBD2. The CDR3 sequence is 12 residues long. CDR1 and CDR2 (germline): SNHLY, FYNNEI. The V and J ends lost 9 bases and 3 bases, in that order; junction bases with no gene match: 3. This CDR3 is CASSGSLYEQYF. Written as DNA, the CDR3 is TGTGCCAGTAGCGGGAGCCTCTACGAGCAGTACTTC.

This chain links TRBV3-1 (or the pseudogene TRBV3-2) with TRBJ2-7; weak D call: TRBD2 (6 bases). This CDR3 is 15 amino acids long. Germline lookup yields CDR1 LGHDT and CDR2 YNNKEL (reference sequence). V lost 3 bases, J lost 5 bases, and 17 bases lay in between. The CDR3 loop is CASSQKNWGRNEQYF. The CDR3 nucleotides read TGTGCCAGCAGCCAGAAAAATTGGGGGAGGAACGAGCAGTACTTC.

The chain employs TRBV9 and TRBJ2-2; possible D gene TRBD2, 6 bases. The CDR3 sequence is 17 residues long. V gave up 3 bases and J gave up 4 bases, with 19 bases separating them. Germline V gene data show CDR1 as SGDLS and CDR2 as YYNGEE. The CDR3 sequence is CASSEEGGFRGTGELFF. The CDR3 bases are TGTGCCAGCAGCGAGGAGGGCGGGTTCCGGGGCACCGGGGAGCTGTTTTTT.

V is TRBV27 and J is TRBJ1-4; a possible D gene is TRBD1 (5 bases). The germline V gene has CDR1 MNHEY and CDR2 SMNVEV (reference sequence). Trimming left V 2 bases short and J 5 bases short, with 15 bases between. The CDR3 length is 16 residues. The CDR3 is CASSLIGKTENEKLFF. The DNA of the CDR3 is TGTGCCAGCAGTTTAATAGGGAAGACAGAAAATGAAAAACTGTTTTTT.

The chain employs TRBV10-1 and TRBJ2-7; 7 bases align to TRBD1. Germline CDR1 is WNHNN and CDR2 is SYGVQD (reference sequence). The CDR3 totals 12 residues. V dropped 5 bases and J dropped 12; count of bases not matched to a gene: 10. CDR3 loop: CASSPNRGMAYF. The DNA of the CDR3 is TGCGCCAGCAGTCCGAACAGGGGAATGGCGTACTTC.